The present entry profiles one TCR beta chain with its context. This entry comes from a study of CD8 T cells in Susac syndrome. V trimming: 4 bases; J trimming: 8 bases; junction bases outside the gene matches: 13. Per the germline V gene, CDR1 is SQVTM and CDR2 is ANQGSEA. This CDR3 region has 15 residues. With random hexamers, reverse transcription was performed on roughly 0.5 to 1 ug of RNA. An immunoSEQ multiplex PCR amplified TCR beta CDR3 over 54 Vbeta and 13 Jbeta. TCRdb recomputed calls from the immunoSEQ multiplex PCR reads with MiXCR, one row per CDR3 protein. The repertoire holds roughly 180,000 distinct CDR3 sequences, with just under 95% as singletons.

Sequenced sample: CD4+ T cells from PBMCs. This chain joins TRBV29-1 and TRBJ2-1; 8 nucleotides match TRBD2. The TCR comes from a human donor in good health. This CDR3 is CSVAGTRGPGDEQFF. DNA of the CDR3: TGCAGCGTTGCCGGGACTAGGGGACCCGGAGATGAGCAGTTCTTC.